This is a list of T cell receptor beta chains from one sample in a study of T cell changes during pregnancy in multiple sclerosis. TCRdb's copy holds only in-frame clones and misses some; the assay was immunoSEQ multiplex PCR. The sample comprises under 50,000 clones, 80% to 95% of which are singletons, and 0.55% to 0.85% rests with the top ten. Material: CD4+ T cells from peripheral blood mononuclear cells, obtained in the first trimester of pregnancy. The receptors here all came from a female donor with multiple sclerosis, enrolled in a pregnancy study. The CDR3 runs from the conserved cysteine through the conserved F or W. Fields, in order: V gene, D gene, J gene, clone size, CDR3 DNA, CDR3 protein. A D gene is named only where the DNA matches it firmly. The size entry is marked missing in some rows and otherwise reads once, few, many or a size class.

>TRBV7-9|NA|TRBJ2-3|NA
TGTGCCAGCAGCTTAGCCGGGATTAGCACAGATACGCAGTATTTT
CASSLAGISTDTQYF
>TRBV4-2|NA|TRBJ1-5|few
TGTGCCAGCAGCCGGGACACTAATCAGCCCCAGCATTTT
CASSRDTNQPQHF
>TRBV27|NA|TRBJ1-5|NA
TGTGCCAGCAGTGGACCACAGGGTCAGCCCCAGCATTTT
CASSGPQGQPQHF
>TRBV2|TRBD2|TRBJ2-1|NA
TGTGCCAGCATTTGGGTAGCGGGAGGAACAACTTACAATGAGCAGTTCTTC
CASIWVAGGTTYNEQFF
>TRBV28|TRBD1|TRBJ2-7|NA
TGTGCCAGCAGTCAGGACAGGGATTACGAGCAGTACTTC
CASSQDRDYEQYF
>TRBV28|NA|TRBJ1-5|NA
TGTGCCAGCAGTTTGCGGTCCCCGAATCAGCCCCAGCATTTT
CASSLRSPNQPQHF
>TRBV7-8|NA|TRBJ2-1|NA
TGTGCCACCTCTCGCGGGATCAATGAGCAGTTCTTC
CATSRGINEQFF
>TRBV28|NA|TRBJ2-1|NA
TGTGCCAGCAGTTTATTACGGGTTGAGCAGTTCTTC
CASSLLRVEQFF
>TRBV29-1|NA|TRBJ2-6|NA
TGCAGCGTTGAATTGGTAGCAGGGGCCAACGTCCTGACTTTC
CSVELVAGANVLTF
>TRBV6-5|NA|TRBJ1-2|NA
TGTGCCAGCAGTTCTCGGGAGGTAACGTCGTATGGCTACACCTTC
CASSSREVTSYGYTF
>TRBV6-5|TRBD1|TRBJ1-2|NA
TGTGCCAGCAGTTACGTGGGGACAGAGTCCTATGGCTACACCTTC
CASSYVGTESYGYTF
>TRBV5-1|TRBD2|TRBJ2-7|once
TGCGCCAGCAGCGGCGCGGGAGTAGGGTGGGAGCAGTACTTC
CASSGAGVGWEQYF
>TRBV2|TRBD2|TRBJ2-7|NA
TGTGCCAGCAGGACGGGACTAGCAGCCCTTCGACCCTACGAGCAGTACTTC
CASRTGLAALRPYEQYF
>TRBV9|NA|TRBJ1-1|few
TGTGCCAGCAGCGATCAACCGACAGTGAACACTGAAGCTTTCTTT
CASSDQPTVNTEAFF
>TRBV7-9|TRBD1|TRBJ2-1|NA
TGTGCCAGCAGCTTAGAATGGACAGGGGAGTTCTTC
CASSLEWTGEFF
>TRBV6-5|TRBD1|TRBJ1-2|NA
TGTGCCAGCAGTTACTTTAGGGACAGTCGGGGGTCTGGCTACACCTTC
CASSYFRDSRGSGYTF
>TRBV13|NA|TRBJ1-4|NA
TGTGCCAGCAGCTCTAACCCCAGGAGGAGCGGTGCTAATGAAAAACTGTTTTTT
CASSSNPRRSGANEKLFF
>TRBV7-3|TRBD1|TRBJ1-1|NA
TGTGCCAGCACCGGGACAGGTACCACTGAAGCTTTCTTT
CASTGTGTTEAFF
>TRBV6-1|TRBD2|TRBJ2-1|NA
TGTGCCAGCAGCATAAGCGGGAGCTCCTACAATGAGCAGTTCTTC
CASSISGSSYNEQFF
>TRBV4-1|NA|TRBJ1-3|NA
TGCGCCAGCAGCCCCGAGGGGGTTGGTTCTGGAAACACCATATATTTT
CASSPEGVGSGNTIYF
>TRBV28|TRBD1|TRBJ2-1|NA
TGTGCCAGCAGTTTCAGGGGGCTTGCCTACAATGAGCAGTTCTTC
CASSFRGLAYNEQFF
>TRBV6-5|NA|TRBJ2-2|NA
TGTGCCAGCAGTTTCCTAGCGAACACCGGGGAGCTGTTTTTT
CASSFLANTGELFF
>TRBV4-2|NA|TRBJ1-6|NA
TGTGCCAGCAGCGAGAACACCGGGACTGCATATAATTCACCCCTCCACTTT
CASSENTGTAYNSPLHF
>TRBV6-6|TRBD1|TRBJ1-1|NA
TGTGCCAGCAGTCGACAGGGCACTGAAGCTTTCTTT
CASSRQGTEAFF
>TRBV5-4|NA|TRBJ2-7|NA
TGTGCCAGCAGCTTGGAAGGACAATACGAGCAGTACTTC
CASSLEGQYEQYF
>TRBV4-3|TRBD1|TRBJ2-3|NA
TGCGCCAGCAGCCAGACCGGGACAGGCGTCACAGATACGCAGTATTTT
CASSQTGTGVTDTQYF
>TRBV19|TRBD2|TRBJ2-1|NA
TGTGCCAGTACTGTTAGCGGGAGGGCCTCGAATGAGCAGTTCTTC
CASTVSGRASNEQFF
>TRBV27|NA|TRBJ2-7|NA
TGTGCCAGCAGTTCGACAGGATACTACGAGCAGTACTTC
CASSSTGYYEQYF
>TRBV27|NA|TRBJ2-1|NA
TGTGCCAGCAGTCTACCAACTAGCAGTGAGCAGTTCTTC
CASSLPTSSEQFF
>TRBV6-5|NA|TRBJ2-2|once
TGTGCCAGCCGGCGGGGTGGCACCGGGGAGCTGTTTTTT
CASRRGGTGELFF
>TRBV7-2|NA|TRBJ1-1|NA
TGTGCCAGCAGCTTGGACAGAGCTTTTGAAGCTTTCTTT
CASSLDRAFEAFF
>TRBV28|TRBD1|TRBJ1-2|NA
TGTGCCAGCAGTGATAGGACAGGGGGCATGGATGGCTACACCTTC
CASSDRTGGMDGYTF
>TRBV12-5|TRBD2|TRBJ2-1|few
TGTGCTAGTGCCCGGGAGGGCGGCAGGGATGAGCAGTTCTTC
CASAREGGRDEQFF
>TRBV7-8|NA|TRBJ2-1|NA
TGTGCCAGCAGCTCCTTCAGAGGGTCCTACAATGAGCAGTTCTTC
CASSSFRGSYNEQFF
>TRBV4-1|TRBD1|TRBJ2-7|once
TGCGCCAGCAGCCAAGGTCCGGGACAGGGTACCTACGAGCAGTACTTC
CASSQGPGQGTYEQYF
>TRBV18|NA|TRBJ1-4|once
TGTGCCAGCTCACCGCTTTACCGGGAGGGAGAAAAACTGTTTTTT
CASSPLYREGEKLFF
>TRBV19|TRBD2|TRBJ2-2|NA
TGTGCCAGTAGTATACTCGGACTAGCGGGGAGCACCGGGGAGCTGTTTTTT
CASSILGLAGSTGELFF
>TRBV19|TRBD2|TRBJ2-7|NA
TGTGCCAGTAGTAGCGGACTAGCAAGCTACGAGCAGTACTTC
CASSSGLASYEQYF
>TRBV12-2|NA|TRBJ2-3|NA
TGTGCAAGTCGCTACCACAAAGGAGCGGGAGCGGCGGATACGCAGTATTTT
CASRYHKGAGAADTQYF
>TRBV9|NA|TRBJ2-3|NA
TGTGCCAGCAGCGTACTAGGGGCAGCCGGCACAGATACGCAGTATTTT
CASSVLGAAGTDTQYF
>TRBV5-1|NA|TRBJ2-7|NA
TGCGCCAGCAGCAACCCACAGGTTTCCTACGAGCAGTACTTC
CASSNPQVSYEQYF
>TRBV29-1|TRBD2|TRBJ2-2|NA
TGCAGCGCCGGACTAGCGGTAAACACCGGGGAGCTGTTTTTT
CSAGLAVNTGELFF
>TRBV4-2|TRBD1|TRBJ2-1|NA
TGTGCCAGCAGCCAAGATCAAAGGATGACAGGGGATTCCCTTAGCTCCTACAATGAGCAGTTCTTC
CASSQDQRMTGDSLSSYNEQFF
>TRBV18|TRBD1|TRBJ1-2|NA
TGTGCCAGCTCACCAGTCGCTAGAGGGGCCCGACAGGGCGGCTACACCTTC
CASSPVARGARQGGYTF
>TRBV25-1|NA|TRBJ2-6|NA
TGTGCCAGCAGTGAATTTGGGGGCGCTGGCTCTGGGGCCAACGTCCTGACTTTC
CASSEFGGAGSGANVLTF
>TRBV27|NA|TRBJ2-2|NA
TGTGCCAGCAGTTTCAGGCAGACGAACACCGGGGAGCTGTTTTTT
CASSFRQTNTGELFF
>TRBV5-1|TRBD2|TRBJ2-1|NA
TGCGCCAGCAGCCCGTTAAGCTTAGCGGGAGGCGGGTTCTTC
CASSPLSLAGGGFF
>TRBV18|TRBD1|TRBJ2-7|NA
TGTGCCAGCTCACCATGGGGGACAGGGACCTACGAGCAGTACTTC
CASSPWGTGTYEQYF